This T cell receptor beta chain was sequenced during a study of cytomegalovirus exposure and HLA in healthy donors. This PCR relied on a set of 60 Vbeta primers and 13 Jbeta primers. Only in-frame clones appear in the TCRdb table, and some are missing; sequencing was by immunoSEQ multiplex PCR. The data hold approximately 250,000 clones, with about 77% observed a single time. General observations from the study: Most TCR sequences were uncommon, yet certain public TCRs appeared in many donors.

Concerning this clone: Its specificity is not known.

This receptor was identified in a boy aged 5 to 17 in good health and CMV-seronegative. Material for sequencing was PBMCs.

CDR3 in amino acids: CASSLRQAANYGYTF. For the CDR3, the DNA is TGTGCCAGCAGCTTACGACAGGCGGCTAACTATGGCTACACCTTC. The chain has TRBV13 and TRBJ1-2; D perhaps matches TRBD1 (6 bases). The CDR3 loop spans 15 amino acids. V was trimmed by 2 bases and J by 0 bases, leaving 10 bases between them. Germline V CDR1 and CDR2: PRHDT, FYEKMQ (reference sequence).